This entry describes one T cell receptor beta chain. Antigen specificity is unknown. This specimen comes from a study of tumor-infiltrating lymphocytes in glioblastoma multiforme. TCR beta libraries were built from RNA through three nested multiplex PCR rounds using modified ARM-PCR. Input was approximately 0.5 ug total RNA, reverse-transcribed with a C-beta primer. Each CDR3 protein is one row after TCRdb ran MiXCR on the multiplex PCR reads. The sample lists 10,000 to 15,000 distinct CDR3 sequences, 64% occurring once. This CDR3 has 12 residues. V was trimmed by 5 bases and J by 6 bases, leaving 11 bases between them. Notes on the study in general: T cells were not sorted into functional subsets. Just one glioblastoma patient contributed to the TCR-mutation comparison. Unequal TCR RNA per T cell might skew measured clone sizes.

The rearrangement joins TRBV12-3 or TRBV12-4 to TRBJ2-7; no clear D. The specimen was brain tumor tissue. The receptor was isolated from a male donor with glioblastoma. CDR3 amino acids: CASSPDLGEQYV. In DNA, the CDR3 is TGTGCCAGCAGTCCGGACCTGGGCGAGCAGTACGTC.